Listed below are T cell receptor beta chains from one sample, sequenced in a study of blood T cell repertoires in COVID-19. Produced via immunoSEQ multiplex PCR; TCRdb's table is partial and in-frame only. The table shows some 270,000 clones, with around 83% occurring only once. The sequencing sample was made of peripheral blood. The receptors derive from a middle-aged woman who had recovered from COVID-19. The CDR3 runs from the conserved cysteine through the conserved F or W. A D gene is named only where the DNA matches it firmly. Not all rows give a size; the values are once, few, many and, for expanded clones, a class.

V: TRBV2; D: TRBD1; size: few; length: 15; J: TRBJ2-7; CDR3: CASSVGQGALYEQYF; DNA: TGTGCCAGCAGCGTAGGACAGGGGGCTCTATACGAGCAGTACTTC
V: TRBV18; D: NA; size: few; length: 13; J: TRBJ2-1; CDR3: CASSPSSYNEQFF; DNA: TGTGCCAGCTCACCCTCCTCCTACAATGAGCAGTTCTTC
V: TRBV10-3; D: NA; size: NA; length: 15; J: TRBJ2-7; CDR3: CAISESLLRSYEQYF; DNA: TGTGCCATCAGTGAGTCACTGCTCCGGTCCTACGAGCAGTACTTC
V: TRBV7-8; D: NA; size: NA; length: 12; J: TRBJ2-7; CDR3: CASSQQGYEQYF; DNA: TGTGCCAGCAGCCAACAGGGCTACGAGCAGTACTTC
V: TRBV6-5; D: TRBD2; size: NA; length: 15; J: TRBJ2-1; CDR3: CASSSGLAGFSEQFF; DNA: TGTGCCAGCAGTTCCGGACTAGCGGGTTTCTCTGAGCAGTTCTTC
V: TRBV18; D: NA; size: NA; length: 15; J: TRBJ1-5; CDR3: CASSPPEGGDQPQHF; DNA: TGTGCCAGCTCACCACCGGAGGGGGGGGATCAGCCCCAGCATTTT
V: TRBV28; D: NA; size: NA; length: 14; J: TRBJ1-6; CDR3: CASSFNSINSPLHF; DNA: TGTGCCAGCAGTTTTAACAGTATTAATTCACCCCTCCACTTT
V: TRBV13; D: TRBD2; size: NA; length: 15; J: TRBJ2-5; CDR3: CASSVSRSGDETQYF; DNA: TGTGCCAGCAGCGTATCACGCAGCGGGGACGAGACCCAGTACTTC
V: TRBV28; D: NA; size: NA; length: 16; J: TRBJ2-5; CDR3: CASSLLLGALSETQYF; DNA: TGTGCCAGCAGTTTACTACTGGGGGCCCTTTCTGAGACCCAGTACTTC
V: TRBV30; D: TRBD1; size: NA; length: 16; J: TRBJ1-4; CDR3: CAWSVHTGGANEKLFF; DNA: TGTGCCTGGAGTGTACATACAGGGGGGGCTAATGAAAAACTGTTTTTT
V: TRBV2; D: NA; size: NA; length: 12; J: TRBJ1-4; CDR3: CASSRRVEKLFF; DNA: TGTGCCAGCTCACGGAGGGTCGAAAAACTGTTTTTT
V: TRBV25-1; D: TRBD1; size: once; length: 14; J: TRBJ2-5; CDR3: CASSRPGQQETQYF; DNA: TGTGCCAGCAGTCGGCCGGGACAGCAAGAGACCCAGTACTTC
V: TRBV2; D: NA; size: NA; length: 13; J: TRBJ1-2; CDR3: CASSDNGNYGYTF; DNA: TGTGCCAGCAGTGATAACGGGAACTATGGCTACACCTTC
V: TRBV5-1; D: NA; size: once; length: 13; J: TRBJ2-3; CDR3: CASSLAGTDTQYF; DNA: TGCGCCAGCAGCTTGGCGGGCACAGATACGCAGTATTTT
V: TRBV7-9; D: TRBD1; size: NA; length: 16; J: TRBJ2-1; CDR3: CASSNRLGQGLNEQFF; DNA: TGTGCCAGCAGCAACCGCCTTGGACAGGGCCTCAATGAGCAGTTCTTC
V: TRBV6-1; D: NA; size: NA; length: 15; J: TRBJ1-1; CDR3: CASSERVEVYTEAFF; DNA: TGTGCCAGCAGTGAACGAGTCGAGGTTTACACTGAAGCTTTCTTT
V: TRBV2; D: NA; size: NA; length: 10; J: TRBJ2-7; CDR3: CASRATEQYF; DNA: TGTGCCAGCAGGGCAACCGAGCAGTACTTC
V: TRBV18; D: NA; size: NA; length: 15; J: TRBJ1-1; CDR3: CASSPTVTGRRLAFF; DNA: TGTGCCAGCTCACCAACAGTTACAGGGAGAAGGTTGGCTTTCTTT
V: TRBV19; D: NA; size: NA; length: 16; J: TRBJ1-5; CDR3: CASGLIGAGGRQPQHF; DNA: TGTGCCAGCGGCCTGATAGGCGCAGGAGGCCGTCAGCCCCAGCATTTT
V: TRBV7-9; D: TRBD1; size: NA; length: 15; J: TRBJ2-5; CDR3: CASSFGTGGGETQYF; DNA: TGTGCCAGCAGCTTTGGGACAGGGGGCGGGGAGACCCAGTACTTC
V: TRBV5-1; D: TRBD1; size: NA; length: 14; J: TRBJ1-2; CDR3: CASSPGQGFGGYTF; DNA: TGCGCCAGCAGCCCTGGACAGGGATTCGGTGGCTACACCTTC
V: TRBV5-1; D: NA; size: NA; length: 14; J: TRBJ1-5; CDR3: CASSNGQDHQPQHF; DNA: TGCGCCAGCAGCAACGGCCAGGATCATCAGCCCCAGCATTTT
V: TRBV12-3/TRBV12-4; D: NA; size: once; length: 12; J: TRBJ1-1; CDR3: CASIGQYTEAFF; DNA: TGTGCCAGCATTGGACAGTACACTGAAGCTTTCTTT
V: TRBV19; D: TRBD1; size: once; length: 14; J: TRBJ2-1; CDR3: CASSIWDRTNEQFF; DNA: TGTGCCAGTAGTATATGGGACAGGACTAATGAGCAGTTCTTC
V: TRBV5-5; D: NA; size: NA; length: 14; J: TRBJ2-5; CDR3: CASSLGPITETQYF; DNA: TGTGCCAGCAGCTTGGGGCCCATAACAGAGACCCAGTACTTC
V: TRBV6-5; D: NA; size: NA; length: 15; J: TRBJ2-7; CDR3: CASSVPGGGQYEQYF; DNA: TGTGCCAGCAGCGTCCCGGGGGGCGGTCAGTACGAGCAGTACTTC
V: TRBV10-3; D: TRBD1; size: NA; length: 15; J: TRBJ1-2; CDR3: CAISTSTGGDYGYTF; DNA: TGTGCCATCAGTACCTCTACAGGGGGCGACTATGGCTACACCTTC
V: TRBV4-1; D: TRBD1; size: NA; length: 15; J: TRBJ2-7; CDR3: CASSQDHRGFYEQYF; DNA: TGCGCCAGCAGCCAAGATCACAGGGGCTTTTACGAGCAGTACTTC
V: TRBV2; D: NA; size: few; length: 15; J: TRBJ1-3; CDR3: CASRWSFLSGNTIYF; DNA: TGTGCCAGCAGGTGGTCTTTCCTATCGGGAAACACCATATATTTT
V: TRBV12-3/TRBV12-4; D: NA; size: few; length: 12; J: TRBJ1-1; CDR3: CASSDVGPEAFF; DNA: TGTGCCAGCAGCGACGTGGGCCCTGAAGCTTTCTTT
V: TRBV28; D: NA; size: NA; length: 19; J: TRBJ1-5; CDR3: CASSPWGGLGTDGNQPQHF; DNA: TGTGCCAGCAGTCCCTGGGGAGGGCTAGGGACGGATGGCAATCAGCCCCAGCATTTT
V: TRBV5-1; D: TRBD1; size: NA; length: 17; J: TRBJ1-1; CDR3: CASRAGAGGTMNTEAFF; DNA: TGCGCCAGCCGCGCCGGGGCAGGGGGCACAATGAACACTGAAGCTTTCTTT
V: TRBV11-3; D: NA; size: NA; length: 13; J: TRBJ2-1; CDR3: CATRQASYNEQFF; DNA: TGTGCCACCCGACAGGCCTCCTACAATGAGCAGTTCTTC
V: TRBV6-5; D: TRBD2; size: NA; length: 15; J: TRBJ2-7; CDR3: CASSWEGFSAYEQYF; DNA: TGTGCCAGCAGTTGGGAGGGGTTTTCCGCCTACGAGCAGTACTTC
V: TRBV5-1; D: NA; size: NA; length: 13; J: TRBJ2-5; CDR3: CASSLRQEETQYF; DNA: TGCGCCAGCAGCTTGAGACAGGAAGAGACCCAGTACTTC
V: TRBV28; D: TRBD2; size: NA; length: 17; J: TRBJ2-1; CDR3: CASSSSGLSSSYNEQFF; DNA: TGTGCCAGCAGCTCGTCGGGACTATCGAGCTCCTACAATGAGCAGTTCTTC
V: TRBV5-5; D: NA; size: NA; length: 15; J: TRBJ2-7; CDR3: CASSLGGGLPYEQYF; DNA: TGTGCCAGCAGCTTGGGCGGGGGCCTACCCTACGAGCAGTACTTC
V: TRBV5-1; D: TRBD1; size: once; length: 15; J: TRBJ1-4; CDR3: CASGSGGQANEKLFF; DNA: TGCGCCAGCGGGTCAGGGGGCCAAGCTAATGAAAAACTGTTTTTT
V: TRBV7-6; D: TRBD2; size: NA; length: 17; J: TRBJ2-7; CDR3: CASSSQATSGSSYEQYF; DNA: TGTGCCAGCAGCTCCCAGGCGACTAGCGGGAGCTCCTACGAGCAGTACTTC
V: TRBV27; D: NA; size: NA; length: 13; J: TRBJ2-7; CDR3: CASSLGFRAEQYF; DNA: TGTGCCAGCAGTTTAGGTTTCAGGGCCGAGCAGTACTTC
V: TRBV5-1; D: TRBD2; size: once; length: 16; J: TRBJ2-1; CDR3: CASSLGGRDPYNEQFF; DNA: TGCGCCAGCAGCCTGGGGGGGAGGGACCCTTACAATGAGCAGTTCTTC